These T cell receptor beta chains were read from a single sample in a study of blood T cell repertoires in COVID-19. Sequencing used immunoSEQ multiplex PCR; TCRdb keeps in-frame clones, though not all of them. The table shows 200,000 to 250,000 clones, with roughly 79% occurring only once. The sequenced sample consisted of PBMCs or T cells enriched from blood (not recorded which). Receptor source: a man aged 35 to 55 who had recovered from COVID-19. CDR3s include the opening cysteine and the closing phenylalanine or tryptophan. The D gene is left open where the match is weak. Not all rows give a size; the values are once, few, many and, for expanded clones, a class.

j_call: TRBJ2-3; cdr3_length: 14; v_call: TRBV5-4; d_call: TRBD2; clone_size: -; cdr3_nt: TGTGCCAGCAGAAGACTAGCGGGAGAAGATACGCAGTATTTT; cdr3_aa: CASRRLAGEDTQYF
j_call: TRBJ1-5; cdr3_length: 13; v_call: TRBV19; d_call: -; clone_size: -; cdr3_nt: TGTGCCAGTAGTATGATGGAGAGCCCTATTTTGCATTTT; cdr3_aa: CASSMMESPILHF
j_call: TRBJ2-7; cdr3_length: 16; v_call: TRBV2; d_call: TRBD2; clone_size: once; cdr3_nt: TGTGCCAGCAGTGACCCTACCGGGACTAGCGGGTACGAGCAGTACTTC; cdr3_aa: CASSDPTGTSGYEQYF
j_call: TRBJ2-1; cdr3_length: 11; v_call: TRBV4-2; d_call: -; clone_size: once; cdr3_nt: TGTGCCAGCAGCCAATATGAACTCCAGTTCTTC; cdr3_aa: CASSQYELQFF
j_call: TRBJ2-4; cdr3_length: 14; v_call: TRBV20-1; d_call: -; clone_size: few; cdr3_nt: TGCAGTGCTAGTCAGGGACTAGCCAAAAACATTCAGTACTTC; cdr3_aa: CSASQGLAKNIQYF
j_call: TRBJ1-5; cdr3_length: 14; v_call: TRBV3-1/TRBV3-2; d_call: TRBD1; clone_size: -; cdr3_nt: TGTGCCAGCAGTCCCGACAGGGCTAGTCAGCCCCAGCATTTT; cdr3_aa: CASSPDRASQPQHF
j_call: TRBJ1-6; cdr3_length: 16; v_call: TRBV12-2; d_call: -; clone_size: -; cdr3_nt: TGTGCAAGTCGCTTATCGATCCGACTGGTCCGATCACCCCTCCACTTT; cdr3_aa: CASRLSIRLVRSPLHF
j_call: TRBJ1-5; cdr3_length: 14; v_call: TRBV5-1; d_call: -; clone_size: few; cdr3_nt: TGCGCCAGCAGCTTGGATCAGAGCAATCAGCCCCAGCATTTT; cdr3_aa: CASSLDQSNQPQHF
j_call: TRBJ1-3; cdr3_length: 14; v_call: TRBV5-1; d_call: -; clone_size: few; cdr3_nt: TGCGCCAGCAGCTTCTCAGGCTCTGGAAACACCATATATTTT; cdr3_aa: CASSFSGSGNTIYF
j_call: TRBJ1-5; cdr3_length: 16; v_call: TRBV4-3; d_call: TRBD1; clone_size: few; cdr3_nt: TGCGCCAGCAGCCAGTCAGGGGGGACCGTCGTTCAGCCCCAGCATTTT; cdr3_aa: CASSQSGGTVVQPQHF
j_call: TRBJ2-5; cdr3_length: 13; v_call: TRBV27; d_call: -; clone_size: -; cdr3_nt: TGTGCCAGCAGTTTATCCCGGCAAGAGACCCAGTACTTC; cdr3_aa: CASSLSRQETQYF
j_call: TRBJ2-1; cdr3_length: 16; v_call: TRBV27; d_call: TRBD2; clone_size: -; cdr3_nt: TGTGCCAGCAGTTCCCCCGGGACTAGCGCATACAATGAGCAGTTCTTC; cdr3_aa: CASSSPGTSAYNEQFF
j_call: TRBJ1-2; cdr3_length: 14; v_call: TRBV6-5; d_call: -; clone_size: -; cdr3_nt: TGTGCCAGCAGCCAAACCGTAGGGGTATTTGGCTACACCTTC; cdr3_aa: CASSQTVGVFGYTF
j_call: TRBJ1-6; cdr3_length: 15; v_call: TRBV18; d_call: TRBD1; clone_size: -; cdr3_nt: TGTGCCAGCTCACCTATGCAGGGGGCCAATTCACCCCTCCACTTT; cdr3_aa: CASSPMQGANSPLHF
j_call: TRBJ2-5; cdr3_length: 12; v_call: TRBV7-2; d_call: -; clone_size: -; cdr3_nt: TGTGCCAGCAGCTTTGGCGGGGAGACCCAGTACTTC; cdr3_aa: CASSFGGETQYF
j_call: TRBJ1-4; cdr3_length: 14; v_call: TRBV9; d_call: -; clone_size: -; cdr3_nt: TGTGCCAGCACCTACTCCGCAACTAATGAAAAACTGTTTTTT; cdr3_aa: CASTYSATNEKLFF
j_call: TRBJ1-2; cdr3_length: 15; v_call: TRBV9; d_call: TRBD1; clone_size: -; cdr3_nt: TGTGCCAGCAGCGTCGGGGGACAGGGCTACTATGGCTACACCTTC; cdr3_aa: CASSVGGQGYYGYTF
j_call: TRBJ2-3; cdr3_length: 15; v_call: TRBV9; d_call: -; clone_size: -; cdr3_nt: TGTGCCAGCAGCGTAGCTGAATGGAGAACAGATACGCAGTATTTT; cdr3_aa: CASSVAEWRTDTQYF
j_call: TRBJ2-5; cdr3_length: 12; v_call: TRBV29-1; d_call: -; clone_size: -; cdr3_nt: TGCAGCGCTAAAGGGGGAGCTGAGACCCAGTACTTC; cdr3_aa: CSAKGGAETQYF
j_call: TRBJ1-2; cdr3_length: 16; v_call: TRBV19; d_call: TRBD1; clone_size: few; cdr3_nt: TGTGCCAGTAACCAGGGACAGGGAGGGAGAGGTTTCGGCTACACCTTC; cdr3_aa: CASNQGQGGRGFGYTF
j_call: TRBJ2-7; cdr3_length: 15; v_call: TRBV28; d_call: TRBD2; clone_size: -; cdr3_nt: TGTGCCAGCAGTTCGATACCGGGACTATTTAGCGAGCAGTACTTC; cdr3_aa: CASSSIPGLFSEQYF
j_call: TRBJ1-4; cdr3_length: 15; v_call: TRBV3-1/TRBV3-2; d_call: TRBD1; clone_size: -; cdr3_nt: TGTGCCAGCAGCCCCCCCGGGACAGAAATTGAAAAACTGTTTTTT; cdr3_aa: CASSPPGTEIEKLFF
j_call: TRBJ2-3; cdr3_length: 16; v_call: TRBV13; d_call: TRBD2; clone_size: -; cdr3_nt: TGTGCCAGCAGCTTGAAGCGGGGGACTCAGGGAGATACGCAGTATTTT; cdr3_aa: CASSLKRGTQGDTQYF
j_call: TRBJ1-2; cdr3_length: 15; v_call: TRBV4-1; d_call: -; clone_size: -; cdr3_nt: TGCGCCAGCAGCCAAGCTGCAGGGCCCCAATATGGCTACACCTTC; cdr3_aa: CASSQAAGPQYGYTF
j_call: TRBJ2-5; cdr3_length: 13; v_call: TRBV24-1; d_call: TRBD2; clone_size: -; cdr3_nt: TGTGCCACCGGGACTAGCGGGGTTGAGACCCAGTACTTC; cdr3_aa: CATGTSGVETQYF
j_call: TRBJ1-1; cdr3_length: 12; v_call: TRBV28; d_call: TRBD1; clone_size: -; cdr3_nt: TGTGCCACCCGACAGGGCGACACTGAAGCTTTCTTT; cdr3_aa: CATRQGDTEAFF
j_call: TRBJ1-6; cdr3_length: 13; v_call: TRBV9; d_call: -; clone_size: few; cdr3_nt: TGTGCCAGCAGCGTCGGGAGTAATTCACCCCTCCACTTT; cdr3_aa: CASSVGSNSPLHF
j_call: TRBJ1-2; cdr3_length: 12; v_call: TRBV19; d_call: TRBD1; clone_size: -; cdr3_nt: TGTGCCAGTAGTATAACAGGGGGCGGCTACACCTTC; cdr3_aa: CASSITGGGYTF
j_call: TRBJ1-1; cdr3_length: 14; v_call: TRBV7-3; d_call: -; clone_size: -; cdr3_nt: TGTGCCAGCAGCTTAGCAGGGGAGAACACTGAAGCTTTCTTT; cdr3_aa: CASSLAGENTEAFF
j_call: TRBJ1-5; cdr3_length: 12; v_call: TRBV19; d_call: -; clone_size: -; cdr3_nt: TGTGCCAGTAGTATTCCCCAGGCAGCCCAGCATTTT; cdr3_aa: CASSIPQAAQHF
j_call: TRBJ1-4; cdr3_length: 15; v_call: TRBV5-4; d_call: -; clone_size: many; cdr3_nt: TGTGCCAGCAGCACCGGGGGGGGGACGGGAGAAAAACTGTTTTTT; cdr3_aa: CASSTGGGTGEKLFF
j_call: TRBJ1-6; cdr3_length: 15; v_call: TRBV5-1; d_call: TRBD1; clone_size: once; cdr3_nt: TGCGCCAGCAGCTTGCGACAGGGGGCAGGGTCACCCCTCCACTTT; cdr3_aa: CASSLRQGAGSPLHF
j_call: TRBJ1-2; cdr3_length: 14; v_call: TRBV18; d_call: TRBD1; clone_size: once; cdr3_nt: TGTGCCAGCTCAAGAGGGACAGGCGTATATGGCTACACCTTC; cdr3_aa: CASSRGTGVYGYTF
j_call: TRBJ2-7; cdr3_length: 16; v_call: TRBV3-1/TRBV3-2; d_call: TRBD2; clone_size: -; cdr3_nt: TGTGCCAGCAGCCAAGAGCTCGGCGGGAGGGCCTACGAGCAGTACTTC; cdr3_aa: CASSQELGGRAYEQYF
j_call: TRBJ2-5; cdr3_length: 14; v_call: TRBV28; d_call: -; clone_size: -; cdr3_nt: TGTGCCAGCAGACTAACAGGGGAGGTGGAGACCCAGTACTTC; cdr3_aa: CASRLTGEVETQYF
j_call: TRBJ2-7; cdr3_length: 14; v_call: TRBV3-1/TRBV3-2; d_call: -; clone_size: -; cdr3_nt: TGTGCCAGCAGCCCGACGCGGCTTTCCTACGAGCAGTACTTC; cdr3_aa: CASSPTRLSYEQYF
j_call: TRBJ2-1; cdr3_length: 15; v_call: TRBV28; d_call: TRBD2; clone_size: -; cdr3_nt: TGTGCCAGCAGTCCCGCTAGCGGGGGGAGGAATGAGCAGTTCTTC; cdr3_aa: CASSPASGGRNEQFF